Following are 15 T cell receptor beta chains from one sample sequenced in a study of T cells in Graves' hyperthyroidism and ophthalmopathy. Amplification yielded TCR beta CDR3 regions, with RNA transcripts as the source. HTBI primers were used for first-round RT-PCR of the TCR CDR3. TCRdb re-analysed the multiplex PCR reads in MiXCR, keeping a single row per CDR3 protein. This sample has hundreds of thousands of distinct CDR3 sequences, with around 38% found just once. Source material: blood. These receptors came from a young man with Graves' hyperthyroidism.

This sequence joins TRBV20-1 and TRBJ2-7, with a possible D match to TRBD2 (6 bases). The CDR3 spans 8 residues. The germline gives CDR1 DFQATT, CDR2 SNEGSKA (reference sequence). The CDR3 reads CSASRESV. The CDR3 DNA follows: TGCAGTGCTTCCCGGGAGTCGGTC.

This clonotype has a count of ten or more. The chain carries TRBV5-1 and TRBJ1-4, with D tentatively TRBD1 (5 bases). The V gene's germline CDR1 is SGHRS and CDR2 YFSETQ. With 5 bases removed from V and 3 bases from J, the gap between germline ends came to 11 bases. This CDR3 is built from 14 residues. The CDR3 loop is CASRTGLANEKLFF. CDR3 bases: TGCGCCAGCAGGACGGGACTTGCTAATGAAAAACTGTTTTTT. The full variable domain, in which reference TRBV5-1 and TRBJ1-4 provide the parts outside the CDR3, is KAGVTQTPRYLIKTRGQQVTLSCSPISGHRSVSWYQQTPGQGLQFLFEYFSETQRNKGNFPGRFSGRQFSNSRSEMNVSTLELGDSALYLCASRTGLANEKLFFGSGTQLSVL.

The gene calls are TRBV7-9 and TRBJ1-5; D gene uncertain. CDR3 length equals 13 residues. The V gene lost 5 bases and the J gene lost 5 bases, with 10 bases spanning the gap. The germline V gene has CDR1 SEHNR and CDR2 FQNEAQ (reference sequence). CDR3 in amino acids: CASSQHGDQPQHF. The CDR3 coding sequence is TGTGCCAGCAGCCAACATGGGGATCAGCCCCAGCATTTT.

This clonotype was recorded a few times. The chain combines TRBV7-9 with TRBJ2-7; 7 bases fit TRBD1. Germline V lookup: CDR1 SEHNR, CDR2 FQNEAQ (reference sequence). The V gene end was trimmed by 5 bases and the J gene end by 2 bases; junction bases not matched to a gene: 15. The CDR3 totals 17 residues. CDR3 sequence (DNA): TGTGCCAGCAGCATGGCATCGACAGGGACCTCACCCTACGAGCAGTACTTC. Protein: CASSMASTGTSPYEQYF.

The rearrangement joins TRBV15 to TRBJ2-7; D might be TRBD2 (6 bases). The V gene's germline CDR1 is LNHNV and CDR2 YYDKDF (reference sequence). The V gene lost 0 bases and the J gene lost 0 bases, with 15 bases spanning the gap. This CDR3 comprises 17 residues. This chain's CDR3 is CATSRDHLATSSYEQYF. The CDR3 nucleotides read TGTGCCACCAGCAGAGATCACCTAGCGACTAGCTCCTACGAGCAGTACTTC.

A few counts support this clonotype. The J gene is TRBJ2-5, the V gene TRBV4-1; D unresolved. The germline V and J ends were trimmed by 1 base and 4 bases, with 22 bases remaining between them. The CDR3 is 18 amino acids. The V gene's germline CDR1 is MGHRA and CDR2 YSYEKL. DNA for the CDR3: TGCGCCAGCAGCCAAGGGGTTTCAGTGTCCAGAACGGGAGAGACCCAGTACTTC. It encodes CASSQGVSVSRTGETQYF.

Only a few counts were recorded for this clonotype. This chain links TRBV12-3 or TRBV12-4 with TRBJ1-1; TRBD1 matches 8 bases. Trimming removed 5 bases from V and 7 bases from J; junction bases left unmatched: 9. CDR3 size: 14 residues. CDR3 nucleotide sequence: TGTGCCAGCAGTATGACAGGGGTAGTGGGTGAAGCTTTCTTT. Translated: CASSMTGVVGEAFF.

The CDR3 is CASSYSKLAGSYEQYF. The DNA for the CDR3 is TGTGCCAGCAGTTACTCGAAACTGGCAGGGAGCTACGAGCAGTACTTC. This chain joins TRBV6-6 and TRBJ2-7; tentatively, D is TRBD1 or TRBD2 (5 bases each). The germline V gene has CDR1 MNHNY and CDR2 SVGAGI (reference sequence). V shed 0 bases and J shed 3 bases, with 15 bases lying between them. The CDR3 spans 16 residues.

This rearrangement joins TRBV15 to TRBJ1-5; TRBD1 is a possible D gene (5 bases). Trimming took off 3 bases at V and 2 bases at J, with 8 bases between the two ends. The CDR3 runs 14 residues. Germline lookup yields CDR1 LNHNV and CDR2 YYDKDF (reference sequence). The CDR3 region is CATSSQGRNQPQHF. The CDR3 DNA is TGTGCCACCAGCAGTCAGGGTCGCAATCAGCCCCAGCATTTT. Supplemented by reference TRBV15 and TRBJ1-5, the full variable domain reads DAMVIQNPRYQVTQFGKPVTLSCSQTLNHNVMYWYQQKSSQAPKLLFHYYDKDFNNEADTPDNFQSRRPNTSFCFLDIRSPGLGDTAMYLCATSSQGRNQPQHFGDGTRLSIL.

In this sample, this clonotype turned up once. CDR3 DNA: TGTGCCAGCAGCCAAGACCCCGGGAGAGTGGCCACCGGGGAGCTGTTTTTT. This sequence encodes CASSQDPGRVATGELFF. J is TRBJ2-2 and V is TRBV14; D might be TRBD2 (6 bases). The CDR3 length is 17 residues. Trimming removed 0 bases from V and 4 bases from J, with 15 bases in between. Germline CDR1 SGHDN, CDR2 FVKESK.

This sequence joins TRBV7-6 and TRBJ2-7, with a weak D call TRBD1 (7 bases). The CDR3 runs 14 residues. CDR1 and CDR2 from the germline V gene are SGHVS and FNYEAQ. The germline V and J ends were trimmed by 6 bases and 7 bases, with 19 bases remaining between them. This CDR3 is CASRAQGGSGEQYF. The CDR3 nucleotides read TGTGCCAGCAGGGCCCAGGGGGGCTCGGGGGAGCAGTACTTC.

As DNA, the CDR3 is TGCGCCAGCAGCTTTCTAGCGGGAGCGAGCGGGGAGCTGTTTTTT. Protein: CASSFLAGASGELFF. The chain carries TRBV5-1 and TRBJ2-2; 10 nucleotides align to TRBD2. The germline CDR1 and CDR2 sequences are SGHRS and YFSETQ. CDR3 length: 15 amino acids. Trimming took 2 bases from V and 7 from J; bases not matched to a gene: 5.

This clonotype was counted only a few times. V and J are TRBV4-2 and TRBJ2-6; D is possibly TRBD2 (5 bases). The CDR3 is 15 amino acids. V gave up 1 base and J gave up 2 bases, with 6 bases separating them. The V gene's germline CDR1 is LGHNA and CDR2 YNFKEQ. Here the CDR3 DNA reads TGTGCCAGCAGCCAAGCGGGGACTGGGGCCAACGTCCTGACTTTC. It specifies CASSQAGTGANVLTF.

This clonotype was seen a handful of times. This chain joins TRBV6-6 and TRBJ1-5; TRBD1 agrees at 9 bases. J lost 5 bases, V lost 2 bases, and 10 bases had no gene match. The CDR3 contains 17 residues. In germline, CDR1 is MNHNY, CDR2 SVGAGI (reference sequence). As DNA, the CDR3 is TGTGCCAGCAGTTACCTTCGGACAGGGGACTTCGATCAGCCCCAGCATTTT. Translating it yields CASSYLRTGDFDQPQHF.

CDR3 sequence: CASSFGLAGGFYEQYF. DNA of the CDR3: TGTGCCAGCAGCTTCGGACTAGCGGGAGGTTTCTACGAGCAGTACTTC. The chain combines TRBV7-2 with TRBJ2-7; 14 bases align to TRBD2. Trimming removed 3 bases from V and 3 bases from J; junction bases left unmatched: 4. Germline lookup yields CDR1 SGHTA and CDR2 FQGNSA. There are 16 residues in the CDR3. The variable domain in full, with the rest retrieved from reference TRBV7-2 and TRBJ2-7, is GAGVSQSPSNKVTEKGKDVELRCDPISGHTALYWYRQSLGQGLEFLIYFQGNSAPDKSGLPSDRFSAERTGGSVSTLTIQRTQQEDSAVYLCASSFGLAGGFYEQYFGPGTRLTVT.